The clone carrying this T cell receptor beta chain was observed at least ten times. Germline V CDR1 and CDR2: DFQATT, SNEGSKA (reference sequence). V lost 1 base and J 5 bases, leaving 12 bases between the germline ends. The CDR3 is 14 residues long. This sample was included in a study of spatial heterogeneity in lung cancer. At the level of the study: Consistent detection of more beta-chain than alpha-chain sequences was observed.

As for time point: sample taken at primary tumor resection. Whole RNA came from tumor, nontumor lung or frozen PBMC and was sequenced without being sorted. Patients with untreated early-stage non-small cell lung cancer, numbering 72, were the donors. Each TCR cDNA molecule carried a unique molecular identifier. From the 5' RACE reads, TCRdb called clonotypes with MiXCR, one entry per CDR3 protein. Among roughly 80,000 distinct CDR3 sequences listed, approximately 12% were seen once. The sequence was obtained from a male donor with early-stage non-small cell lung cancer. This material consisted of PBMCs, taken at surgery. The chain recombines TRBV20-1 with TRBJ1-5, with D hard to call. CDR3 residues: CSARGPGRDQPQHF. The CDR3 DNA reads TGCAGTGCTAGAGGCCCGGGGAGGGATCAGCCCCAGCATTTT.